The present TCR beta chain was sequenced within a study of T cell changes during pregnancy in multiple sclerosis. The table came from immunoSEQ multiplex PCR; TCRdb's copy has only in-frame clones and leaves some out. Among roughly 110,000 clones listed, roughly 90% were seen once. The junction had 8 bases not matched to a gene; V was cut back by 5 bases and J by 2 bases. CDR3 length: 17 residues. Germline V lookup: CDR1 MNHEY, CDR2 SMNVEV (reference sequence). This receptor was identified in a female donor with multiple sclerosis, enrolled in a pregnancy study. The rearrangement links TRBV27 to TRBJ1-6; 8 bases map to TRBD1. This sample comprised peripheral blood, obtained after pregnancy. The CDR3 DNA follows: TGTGCCAGCAGTCCCCAGGACAGGGACCCCTATAATTCACCCCTCCACTTT. Amino acid sequence: CASSPQDRDPYNSPLHF.